One and the same sample provided the 28 T cell receptor beta chains below, sequenced in a study of Graves' ophthalmopathy and Graves' hyperthyroidism. Scientists amplified the TCR beta CDR3 regions from RNA transcripts. The workflow started with a first-round RT-PCR run with HTBI primers and then moved on to a second-round multiplex PCR. TCRdb re-analysed the multiplex PCR reads in MiXCR, keeping a single row per CDR3 protein. The sample has 500,000 to 700,000 distinct CDR3 sequences; 22% are singletons. The sequencing sample was made of peripheral blood. The receptors shown here come from a woman between 18 and 29 years old with stable Graves' hyperthyroidism. Some clones in this sample may be carry-over from other donors' samples.

This clonotype was found many times. The chain recombines TRBV29-1 with TRBJ2-5; 7 bases are a match to TRBD1. V trimming: 3 bases; J trimming: 7 bases; junction bases outside the gene matches: 8. The CDR3 covers 13 residues. Germline V lookup: CDR1 SQVTM, CDR2 ANQGSEA. This CDR3 reads CSVEGDRGGTQYF. CDR3 sequence (DNA): TGCAGCGTTGAGGGGGACAGAGGGGGGACCCAGTACTTC.

There are many counts of this clonotype. This rearrangement joins TRBV5-4 to TRBJ1-2, with D perhaps TRBD1 (5 bases). Trimming pared 1 base from V and 4 bases from J, leaving 11 bases between. Germline V gene data show CDR1 as SGHNT and CDR2 as YYREEE (reference sequence). The CDR3 sequence is 14 residues long. CDR3 sequence (DNA): TGTGCCAGCAGCTTGTCCGGGACGAGCTATGGCTACACCTTC. It specifies CASSLSGTSYGYTF.

This clonotype was counted a few times. This chain uses TRBV20-1 with TRBJ2-5; 9 nucleotides align to TRBD2. The CDR3 contains 15 residues. Per germline, CDR1 DFQATT and CDR2 SNEGSKA (reference sequence). CDR3 residues: CEGRASGENQETQYF. The CDR3 coding sequence is TGCGAGGGTAGGGCTAGCGGGGAAAACCAAGAGACCCAGTACTTC.

This clonotype was picked up many times. J is TRBJ2-7 and V is TRBV28, with D tentatively TRBD2 (6 bases). V lost 4 bases and J 7 bases, leaving 11 bases between the germline ends. CDR1 and CDR2 from the germline V gene are MDHEN and SYDVKM. The CDR3 spans 12 residues. In nucleotides, the CDR3 is TGTGCCAGCAGTTACCTGCGGGAAGAGCAGTACTTC. Translating it yields CASSYLREEQYF.

In this sample, this clonotype turned up many times. This chain joins TRBV7-9 and TRBJ2-5; 9 nucleotides match TRBD1. CDR3 length: 13 residues. Germline V gene lookup returns CDR1 SEHNR and CDR2 FQNEAQ (reference sequence). With V trimmed by 8 bases and J by 2 bases, 3 bases remained unmatched. The CDR3 region is CASGGQGQETQYF. The CDR3 region has the DNA TGTGCCAGCGGCGGACAGGGGCAAGAGACCCAGTACTTC.

This clonotype was picked up many times. This chain uses TRBV5-1 with TRBJ1-1; no reliable D call. Germline V CDR1 and CDR2: SGHRS, YFSETQ. Trimming removed 1 base at V and 0 bases at J, with 7 bases between. The CDR3 is 14 residues long. CDR3 sequence: CASSLNAVNTEAFF. In nucleotides, the CDR3 is TGCGCCAGCAGCTTGAATGCGGTGAACACTGAAGCTTTCTTT.

The sample holds a few counts of this clonotype. The chain uses TRBV7-2 and TRBJ1-5; unclear D gene. V shed 1 base and J shed 3 bases, with 7 bases lying between them. CDR1 is SGHTA and CDR2 is FQGNSA in the germline V gene. CDR3 length equals 14 residues. The CDR3, as DNA: TGTGCCAGCAGCTTAGTGAGAGTCAATCAGCCCCAGCATTTT. The encoded protein is CASSLVRVNQPQHF.

This clonotype was picked up many times. CDR3 region: CASSSEGYTEAFF. The CDR3 region has the DNA TGTGCCAGCAGTTCCGAGGGGTACACTGAAGCTTTCTTT. The rearrangement links TRBV11-2 to TRBJ1-1, with D possibly TRBD1 on 5 matching bases. The germline V and J ends were trimmed by 6 bases and 3 bases, with 11 bases remaining between them. This CDR3 spans 13 amino acids. Germline lookup yields CDR1 SGHAT and CDR2 FQNNGV.

This clonotype was recorded at least ten times. This sequence joins TRBV10-3 and TRBJ2-5, with 7 positions matching TRBD1. With V trimmed by 2 bases and J by 5 bases, 11 bases remained unmatched. The CDR3 covers 16 residues. Germline lookup yields CDR1 ENHRY and CDR2 SYGVKD. CDR3 protein: CAISEQGPGTAETQYF. CDR3 nucleotides: TGTGCCATCAGTGAGCAAGGACCCGGGACAGCGGAGACCCAGTACTTC.

In its sample, this clonotype was seen many times. The chain employs TRBV12-3 or TRBV12-4 and TRBJ1-3; D gene uncertain. V was pared by 8 bases and J by 2 bases, with 13 bases between. The CDR3 consists of 14 residues. Written as DNA, the CDR3 is TGTGCCAGCCTCCAGACTTGGGCTGGAAACACCATATATTTT. Its translation: CASLQTWAGNTIYF.

The rearrangement uses TRBV19 and TRBJ1-5; the D is unclear. Germline CDR1 is LNHDA and CDR2 is SQIVND (reference sequence). This CDR3 region has 15 residues. Trimming took 1 base from V and 1 from J, leaving 8 bases between them. CDR3 sequence (DNA): TGTGCCAGTAGTATAGGGGCCGACAGCAATCAGCCCCAGCATTTT. Amino acid sequence: CASSIGADSNQPQHF.

This clonotype was found a few times. This chain uses TRBV6-5 with TRBJ2-5; 10 bases agree with TRBD2. The CDR3 covers 16 residues. J lost 3 bases, V lost 4 bases, and 8 bases had no gene match. The V gene's germline CDR1 is MNHEY and CDR2 SVGAGI. The DNA of the CDR3 is TGTGCCAGCAGTTCCTTAGCGGGGGGCCTTAAAGAGACCCAGTACTTC. Encoded protein: CASSSLAGGLKETQYF.

A few counts support this clonotype. At one end, the junction sequence differs from germline, possibly due to a read error. The V call is TRBV12-3 or TRBV12-4, the J call TRBJ2-5, with D possibly matching TRBD2 (5 bases). This CDR3 spans 15 amino acids. Here the CDR3 DNA reads TGTGCCAGCAGTTCCCCACGGCTATGGGGAGAGGCCCAGTACTTC. This sequence encodes CASSSPRLWGEAQYF.

This clonotype was seen repeatedly, ten times or more. This chain joins TRBV28 and TRBJ1-1, with D tentatively TRBD1 (6 bases). Trimming pared 6 bases from V and 7 bases from J, leaving 12 bases between. The CDR3 length is 12 residues. In germline, CDR1 is MDHEN, CDR2 SYDVKM. In nucleotides, the CDR3 is TGTGCCAGCAGACAAAACAGGGATGAAGCTTTCTTT. This sequence encodes CASRQNRDEAFF.

Regarding this clonotype: Just one base apart from a much larger clone, this may be a read error. It is likely a read error, because the conserved phenylalanine at the end of the CDR3 is missing. This chain joins TRBV11-2 and TRBJ2-7; D uncertain. Per the germline V gene, CDR1 is SGHAT and CDR2 is FQNNGV. This CDR3 spans 12 amino acids. V lost 2 bases and J 3 bases, leaving 5 bases between the germline ends. The CDR3 DNA follows: TGTGCCAGCAGCTTAATCAGCTACGAGCAGTACCTC. Translation gives CASSLISYEQYL.

This clonotype was detected ten times or more. The chain uses TRBV6-2 or TRBV6-3 and TRBJ2-7; a weak D match, TRBD1 (6 bases). Trimming pared 5 bases from V and 6 bases from J, leaving 23 bases between. The CDR3 loop spans 16 amino acids. Per the germline V gene, CDR1 is MNHEY and CDR2 is SVGEGT. CDR3 sequence (DNA): TGTGCCAGCAGTACTTTTGGGACACGGACTTTTAGCGAGCAGTACTTC. It translates to CASSTFGTRTFSEQYF.

This clonotype has ten or more counts. This rearrangement joins TRBV15 to TRBJ2-7; TRBD1 agrees at 7 bases. V gave up 5 bases and J gave up 1 base; unmatched junction bases: 5. CDR1 is LNHNV and CDR2 is YYDKDF in the germline V gene (reference sequence). CDR3 length equals 14 residues. In DNA form, the CDR3 reads TGTGCCACCAGCGAGAGGACAGGTTCCTACGAGCAGTACTTC. Its translation: CATSERTGSYEQYF.

This clonotype came up many times. V is TRBV12-3 or TRBV12-4 and J is TRBJ1-1; D may be TRBD1 (5 bases). The CDR3 length is 17 residues. V was trimmed by 5 bases and J by 1 base, leaving 20 bases between them. CDR3 sequence reads: CASSLRRGVGANTEAFF. The CDR3 nucleotides read TGTGCCAGCAGTCTTAGAAGGGGAGTCGGGGCGAACACTGAAGCTTTCTTT.

Of note for this clonotype: A read error is likely, as this CDR3 ends without the conserved phenylalanine or tryptophan. V is TRBV3-1 and J is TRBJ1-2; D not certain. Germline loops: CDR1 LGHDT, CDR2 YNNKEL (reference sequence). V gave up 2 bases and J gave up 8 bases, with 12 bases separating them. The CDR3 consists of 13 residues. The CDR3 loop reads CASSQLILGGYTL. The CDR3 DNA reads TGTGCCAGCAGCCAATTAATACTGGGGGGCTACACCTTA.

This clonotype was seen many times. The V call is TRBV20-1, the J call TRBJ2-7, with 7 bases identical to TRBD2. The V gene's germline CDR1 is DFQATT and CDR2 SNEGSKA (reference sequence). CDR3 length: 12 residues. Trimming cost V 8 bases and J 4 bases; bases outside gene matches: 8. CDR3 amino acids: CSLTRGVYEQYF. CDR3 sequence (DNA): TGCAGTCTTACCCGGGGGGTATACGAGCAGTACTTC.

At least ten counts were recorded for this clonotype. The chain has TRBV12-3 or TRBV12-4 and TRBJ2-7; D may be TRBD1 (7 bases). Between the trimmed V and J ends, which lost 5 bases and 0 bases, there was a span of 14 bases. This CDR3 is built from 15 residues. Here the CDR3 reads CASSRGTVPSYEQYF. The CDR3, as DNA: TGTGCCAGCAGTCGCGGGACAGTCCCCTCCTACGAGCAGTACTTC.

There are many counts of this clonotype. The J gene is TRBJ2-7, the V gene TRBV11-2; D might be TRBD1 (6 bases). The V and J ends lost 0 bases and 5 bases respectively, with 8 bases between them. Germline assignment: CDR1 SGHAT and CDR2 FQNNGV. This CDR3 is built from 13 residues. As DNA, the CDR3 is TGTGCCAGCAGCTTAGATAGGACAGACGAGCAGTACTTC. It is translated as CASSLDRTDEQYF.

This clonotype turned up a few times. The chain recombines TRBV25-1 with TRBJ1-5; 9 bases fit TRBD1. After removal of 6 bases from V and 2 bases from J, the junction contained 11 bases not matched to a gene. The germline CDR1 and CDR2 sequences are MGHDK and SYGVNS. The CDR3 totals 17 residues. The CDR3 bases are TGTGCCAGCAGAAAGTCCCGGGACAGGGAAGGCAATCAGCCCCAGCATTTT. Translated, it gives CASRKSRDREGNQPQHF.

This clonotype was seen at least ten times. This chain joins TRBV11-1 and TRBJ1-1; a weak D match, TRBD1 (6 bases). Trimming removed 3 bases from V and 4 bases from J, with 18 bases in between. CDR3 length: 16 residues. CDR1 is SGHAT, CDR2 FQDESV, per germline (reference sequence). This chain's CDR3 is CASSFGWGGRGTEAFF. In DNA, the CDR3 is TGTGCCAGCAGCTTTGGTTGGGGGGGGCGAGGCACTGAAGCTTTCTTT.

The rearrangement links TRBV18 to TRBJ1-2; perhaps TRBD1 as D (6 bases). This CDR3 spans 13 amino acids. Germline loops: CDR1 KGHSH, CDR2 LQKENI. Trimming left V 5 bases short and J 8 bases short, with 15 bases between. CDR3 residues: CASSSGRQGGYTF. CDR3 coding DNA: TGTGCCAGCTCAAGCGGACGGCAGGGGGGCTACACCTTC.

The V gene is TRBV19, the J gene TRBJ1-5; no reliable D call. CDR1 is LNHDA, CDR2 SQIVND, per germline (reference sequence). CDR3 length: 12 residues. Trimming stripped 3 bases from V and 6 bases from J, with 6 bases between. This CDR3 is CASSIVGQPQHF. The CDR3 nucleotides are TGTGCCAGTAGTATCGTTGGTCAGCCCCAGCATTTT.

This rearrangement joins TRBV12-3 or TRBV12-4 to TRBJ2-4; 7 nucleotides agree with TRBD2. Losses at the gene ends were 6 bases for V and 0 bases for J; bases not matched to a gene: 8. This CDR3 comprises 16 residues. The CDR3 sequence: CASRRGGARAKNIQYF. In nucleotides, the CDR3 is TGTGCCAGCAGACGCGGGGGAGCGAGAGCCAAAAACATTCAGTACTTC.

The rearrangement links TRBV4-2 to TRBJ1-1, with D unresolved. The CDR3 has 15 amino acids. V lost 2 bases and J 6 bases, leaving 16 bases between the germline ends. Germline V gives CDR1 LGHNA, CDR2 YNFKEQ. The CDR3 here is CASSQMALDNSEAFF. The CDR3, as DNA: TGTGCCAGCAGCCAAATGGCACTGGATAACTCTGAAGCTTTCTTT.